This record covers a single T cell receptor beta chain. This specimen comes from a study of Ad26.COV2.S vaccination and SARS-CoV-2 variants. The treatment is: over 15 received Ad26.COV2.S at low or high dose, single or two shots; 5 received placebo; per-sample allocation not given. Each sample was drawn 63 days after the first injection (of vaccine or placebo). Here immunoSEQ multiplex PCR was the method, and the copy in TCRdb shows in-frame clones only, minus some. The sample has 300,000 to 350,000 clones, approximately 90% seen once; the top ten hold around 6.6%. This CDR3 spans 14 amino acids. Trimming pared 8 bases from V and 6 bases from J, leaving 19 bases between. Germline-derived CDR1 and CDR2 are MNHEY and SVGAGI.

This sequence was found in a person aged 18 to 65 who received the Ad26.COV2.S COVID-19 vaccine or a placebo. This sequence joins TRBV6-5 and TRBJ1-2, with no clear D. The material sequenced was peripheral blood, taken in a trial of Ad26.COV2.S vaccine versus placebo. This CDR3 reads CASGRPLRPHGYTF. The CDR3 DNA is TGTGCCAGCGGAAGGCCCCTCCGACCGCATGGCTACACCTTC.